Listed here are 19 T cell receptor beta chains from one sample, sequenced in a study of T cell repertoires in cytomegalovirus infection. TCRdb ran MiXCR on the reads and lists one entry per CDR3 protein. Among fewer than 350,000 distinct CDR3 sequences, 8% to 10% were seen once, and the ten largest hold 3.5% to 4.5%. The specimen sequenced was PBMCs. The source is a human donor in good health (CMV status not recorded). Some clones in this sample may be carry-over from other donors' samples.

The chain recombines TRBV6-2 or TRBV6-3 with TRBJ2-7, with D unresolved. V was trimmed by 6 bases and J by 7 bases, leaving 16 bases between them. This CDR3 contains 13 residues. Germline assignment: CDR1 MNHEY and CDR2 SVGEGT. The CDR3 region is CASSRDEYWEQYF. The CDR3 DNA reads TGTGCCAGCAGCCGCGATGAGTATTGGGAGCAGTACTTC.

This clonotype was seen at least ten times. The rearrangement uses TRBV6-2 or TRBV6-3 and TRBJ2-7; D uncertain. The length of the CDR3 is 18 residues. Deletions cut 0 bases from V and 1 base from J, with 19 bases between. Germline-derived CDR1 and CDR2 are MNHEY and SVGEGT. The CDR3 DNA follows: TGTGCCAGCAGTTACTCGAAGGGCGCAGCACGCTTTTCCTACGAGCAGTACTTC. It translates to CASSYSKGAARFSYEQYF.

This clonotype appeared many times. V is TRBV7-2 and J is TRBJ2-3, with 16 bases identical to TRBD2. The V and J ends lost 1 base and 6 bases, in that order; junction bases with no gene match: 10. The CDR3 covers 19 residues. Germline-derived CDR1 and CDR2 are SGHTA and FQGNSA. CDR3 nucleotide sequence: TGTGCCAGCAGCTTAGTCCCCGGGACTAGCGGGAGGGCCGGGGATACGCAGTATTTT. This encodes CASSLVPGTSGRAGDTQYF.

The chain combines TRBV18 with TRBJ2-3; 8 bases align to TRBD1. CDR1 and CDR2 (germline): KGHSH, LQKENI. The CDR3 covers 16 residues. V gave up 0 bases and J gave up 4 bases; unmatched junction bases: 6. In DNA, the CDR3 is TGTGCCAGCTCACCACCGGGCAGGGGGCGAGCAGATACGCAGTATTTT. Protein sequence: CASSPPGRGRADTQYF.

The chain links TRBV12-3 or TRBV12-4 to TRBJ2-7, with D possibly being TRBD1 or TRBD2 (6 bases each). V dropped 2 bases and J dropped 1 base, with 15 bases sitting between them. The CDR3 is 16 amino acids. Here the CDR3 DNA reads TGTGCCAGCAGTTTAATCCTCCTAGGGGGGTCCTACGAGCAGTACTTC. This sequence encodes CASSLILLGGSYEQYF.

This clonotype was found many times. In DNA, the CDR3 is TGTGCCAGCAGGCCGGACAGGCTCTACGAGCAGTACTTC. Residues: CASRPDRLYEQYF. The chain couples TRBV7-8 to TRBJ2-7, with 7 bases that match TRBD1. The germline V gene encodes CDR1 SGHVS and CDR2 FQNEAQ. V was pared by 6 bases and J by 3 bases, with 5 bases of the junction left unmatched. The CDR3 consists of 13 residues.

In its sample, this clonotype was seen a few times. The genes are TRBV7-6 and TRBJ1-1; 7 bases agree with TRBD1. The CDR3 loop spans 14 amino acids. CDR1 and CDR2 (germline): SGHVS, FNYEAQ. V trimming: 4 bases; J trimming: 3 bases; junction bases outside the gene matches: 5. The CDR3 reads CASSSSTGYTEAFF. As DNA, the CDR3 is TGTGCCAGCAGCTCGTCGACAGGGTACACTGAAGCTTTCTTT. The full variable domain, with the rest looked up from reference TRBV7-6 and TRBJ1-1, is GAGVSQSPRYKVTKRGQDVALRCDPISGHVSLYWYRQALGQGPEFLTYFNYEAQQDKSGLPNDRFSAERPEGSISTLTIQRTEQRDSAMYRCASSSSTGYTEAFFGQGTRLTVV.

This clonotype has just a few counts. The CDR3 here is CSARGGVAETQYF. The CDR3 DNA follows: TGCAGTGCTAGGGGCGGGGTGGCAGAGACCCAGTACTTC. The chain links TRBV20-1 to TRBJ2-5, with D perhaps matching TRBD2 (6 bases). Looked up from germline, CDR1 is DFQATT and CDR2 is SNEGSKA (reference sequence). The CDR3 extends over 13 amino acids. Trimming pared 3 bases from V and 4 bases from J, leaving 12 bases between.

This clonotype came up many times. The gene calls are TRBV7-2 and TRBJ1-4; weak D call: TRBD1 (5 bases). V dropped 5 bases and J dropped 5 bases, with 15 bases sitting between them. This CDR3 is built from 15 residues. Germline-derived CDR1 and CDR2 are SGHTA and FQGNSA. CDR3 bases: TGTGCCAGCAGCCGCCAGGGTTCGCAGAATGAAAAACTGTTTTTT. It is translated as CASSRQGSQNEKLFF.

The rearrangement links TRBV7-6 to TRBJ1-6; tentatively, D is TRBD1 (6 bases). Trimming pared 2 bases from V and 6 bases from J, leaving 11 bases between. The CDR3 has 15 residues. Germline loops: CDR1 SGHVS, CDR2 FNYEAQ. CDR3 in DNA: TGTGCCAGCAGCTTACTTCAGGGGATTAATTCACCCCTCCACTTT. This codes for CASSLLQGINSPLHF.

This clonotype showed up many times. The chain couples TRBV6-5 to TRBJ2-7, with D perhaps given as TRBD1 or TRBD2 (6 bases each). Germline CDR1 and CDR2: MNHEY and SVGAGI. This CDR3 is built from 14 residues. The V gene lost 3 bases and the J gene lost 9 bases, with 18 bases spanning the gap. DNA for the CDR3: TGTGCCAGCAGTTATGAAGAGAGGGGGGCTGGGCAGTACTTC. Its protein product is CASSYEERGAGQYF.

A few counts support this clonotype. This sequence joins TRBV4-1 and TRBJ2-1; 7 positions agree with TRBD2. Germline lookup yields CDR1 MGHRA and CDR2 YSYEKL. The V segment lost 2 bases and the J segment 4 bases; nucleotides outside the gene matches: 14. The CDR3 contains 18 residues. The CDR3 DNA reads TGCGCCAGCAGCCAAAGGGAGCCACAAGCGGGGCTATACAATGAGCAGTTCTTC. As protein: CASSQREPQAGLYNEQFF.

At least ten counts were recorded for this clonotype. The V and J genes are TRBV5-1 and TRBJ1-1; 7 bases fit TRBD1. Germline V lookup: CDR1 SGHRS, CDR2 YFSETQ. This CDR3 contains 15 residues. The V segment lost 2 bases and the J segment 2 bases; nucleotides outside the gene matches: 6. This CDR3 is CASSLTGARNTEAFF. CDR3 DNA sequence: TGCGCCAGCAGCTTAACAGGGGCGAGAAACACTGAAGCTTTCTTT.

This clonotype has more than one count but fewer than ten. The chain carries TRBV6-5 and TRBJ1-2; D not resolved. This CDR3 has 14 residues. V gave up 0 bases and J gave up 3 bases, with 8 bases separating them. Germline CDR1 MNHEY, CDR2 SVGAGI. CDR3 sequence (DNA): TGTGCCAGCAGTTACTCTAGCGGGGACTATGGCTACACCTTC. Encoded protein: CASSYSSGDYGYTF.

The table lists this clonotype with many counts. In DNA, the CDR3 is TGTGCCAGCAGCTTTAGGGGGGTGCAGGGACAAGAGACCCAGTACTTC. This sequence encodes CASSFRGVQGQETQYF. The genes are TRBV7-8 and TRBJ2-5; D is tentatively TRBD1 or TRBD2 (6 bases each). Germline CDR1 is SGHVS and CDR2 is FQNEAQ. The V end was cut by 3 bases, the J end by 2 bases, with 16 bases between. The CDR3 runs to 16 residues.

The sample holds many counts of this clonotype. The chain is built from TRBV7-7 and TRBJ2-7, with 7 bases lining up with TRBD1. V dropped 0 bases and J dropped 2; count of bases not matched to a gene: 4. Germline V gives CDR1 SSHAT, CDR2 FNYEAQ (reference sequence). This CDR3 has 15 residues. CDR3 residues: CASSLAAGTAYEQYF. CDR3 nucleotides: TGTGCCAGCAGCTTAGCAGCTGGGACAGCCTACGAGCAGTACTTC.

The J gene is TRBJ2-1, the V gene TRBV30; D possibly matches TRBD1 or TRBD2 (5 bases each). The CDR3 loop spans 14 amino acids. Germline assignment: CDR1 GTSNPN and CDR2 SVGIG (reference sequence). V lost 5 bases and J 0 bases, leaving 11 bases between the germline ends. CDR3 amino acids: CAWGRDHSYNEQFF. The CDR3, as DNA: TGTGCCTGGGGTAGGGACCACTCCTACAATGAGCAGTTCTTC.

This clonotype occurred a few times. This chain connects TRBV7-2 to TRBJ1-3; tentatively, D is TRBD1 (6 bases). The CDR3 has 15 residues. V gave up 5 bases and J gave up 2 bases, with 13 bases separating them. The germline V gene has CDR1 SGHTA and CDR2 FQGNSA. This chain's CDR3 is CASSPQGHPGNTIYF. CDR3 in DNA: TGTGCCAGCAGCCCACAGGGTCATCCTGGAAACACCATATATTTT.

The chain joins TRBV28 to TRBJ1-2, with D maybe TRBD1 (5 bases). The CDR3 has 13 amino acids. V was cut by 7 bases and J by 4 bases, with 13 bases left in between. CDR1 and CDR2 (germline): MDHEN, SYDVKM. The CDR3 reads CASTQGRFYGYTF. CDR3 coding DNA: TGTGCCAGCACCCAGGGCCGGTTCTATGGCTACACCTTC.